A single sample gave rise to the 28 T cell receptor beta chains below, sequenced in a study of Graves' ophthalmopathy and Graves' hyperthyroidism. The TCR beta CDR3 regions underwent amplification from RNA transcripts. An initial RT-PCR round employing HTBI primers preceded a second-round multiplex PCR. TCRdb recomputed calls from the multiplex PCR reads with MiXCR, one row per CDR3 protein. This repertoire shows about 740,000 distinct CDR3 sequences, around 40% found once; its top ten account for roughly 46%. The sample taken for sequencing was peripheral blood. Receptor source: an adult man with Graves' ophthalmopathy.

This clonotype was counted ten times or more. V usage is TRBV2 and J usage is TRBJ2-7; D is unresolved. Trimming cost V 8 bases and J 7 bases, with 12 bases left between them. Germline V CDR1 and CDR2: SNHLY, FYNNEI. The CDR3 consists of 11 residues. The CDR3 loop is CASSGDGEQYF. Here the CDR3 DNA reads TGTGCCAGCTCAGGCGACGGTGAGCAGTACTTC. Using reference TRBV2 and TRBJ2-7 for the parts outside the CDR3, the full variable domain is EPEVTQTPSHQVTQMGQEVILRCVPISNHLYFYWYRQILGQKVEFLVSFYNNEISEKSEIFDDQFSVERPDGSNFTLKIRSTKLEDSAMYFCASSGDGEQYFGPGTRLTVT.

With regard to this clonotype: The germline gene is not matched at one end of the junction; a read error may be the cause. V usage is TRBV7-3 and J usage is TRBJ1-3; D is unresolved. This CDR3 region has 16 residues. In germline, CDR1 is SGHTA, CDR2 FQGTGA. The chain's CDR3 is CASSQVRTVSGNTIYF. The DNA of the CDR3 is TGCGCCAGCAGCCAAGTCCGGACGGTCTCTGGAAACACCATATATTTT.

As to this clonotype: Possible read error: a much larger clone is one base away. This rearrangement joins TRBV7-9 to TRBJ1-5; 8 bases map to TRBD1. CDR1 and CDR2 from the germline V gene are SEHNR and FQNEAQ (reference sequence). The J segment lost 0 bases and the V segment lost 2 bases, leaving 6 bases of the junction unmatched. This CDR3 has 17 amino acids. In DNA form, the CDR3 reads TGTGCCAGCAGCTTAAGACAGGGGACAGATAGCAATCAGCCCCAGCATTTT. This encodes CASSLRQGTDSNQPQHF.

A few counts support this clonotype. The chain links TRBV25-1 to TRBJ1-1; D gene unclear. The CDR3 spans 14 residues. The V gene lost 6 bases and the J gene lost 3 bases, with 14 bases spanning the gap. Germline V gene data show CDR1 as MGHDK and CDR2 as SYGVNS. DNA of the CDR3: TGTGCCAGCAGGGGCCCAGGTGGTCACACTGAAGCTTTCTTT. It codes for CASRGPGGHTEAFF.

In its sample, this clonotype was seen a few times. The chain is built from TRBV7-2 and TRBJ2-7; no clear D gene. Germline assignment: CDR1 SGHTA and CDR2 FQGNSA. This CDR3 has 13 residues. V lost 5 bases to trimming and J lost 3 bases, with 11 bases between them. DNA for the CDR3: TGTGCCAGCAGCACCCCGGACGGCTACGAGCAGTACTTC. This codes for CASSTPDGYEQYF.

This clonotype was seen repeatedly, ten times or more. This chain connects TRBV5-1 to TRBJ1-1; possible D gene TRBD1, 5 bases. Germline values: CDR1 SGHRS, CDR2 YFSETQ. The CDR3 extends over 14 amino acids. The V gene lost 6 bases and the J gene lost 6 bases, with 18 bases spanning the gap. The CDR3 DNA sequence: TGCGCCAGCACAAGGGACCAAGGGAGGGCTGAAGCTTTCTTT. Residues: CASTRDQGRAEAFF.

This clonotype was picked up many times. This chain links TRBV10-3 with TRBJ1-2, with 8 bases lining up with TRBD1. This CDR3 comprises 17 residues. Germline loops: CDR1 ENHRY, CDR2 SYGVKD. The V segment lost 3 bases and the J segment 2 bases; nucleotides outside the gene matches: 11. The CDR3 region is CAISDPGQGRSNYGYTF. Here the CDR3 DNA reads TGTGCCATCAGTGACCCCGGACAGGGCAGGTCGAACTATGGCTACACCTTC.

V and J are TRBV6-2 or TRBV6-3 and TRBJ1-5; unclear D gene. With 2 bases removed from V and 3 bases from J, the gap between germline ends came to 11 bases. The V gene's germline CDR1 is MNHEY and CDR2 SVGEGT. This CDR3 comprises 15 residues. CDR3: CASSYPGRVNQPQHF. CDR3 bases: TGTGCCAGCAGTTACCCAGGAAGGGTCAATCAGCCCCAGCATTTT.

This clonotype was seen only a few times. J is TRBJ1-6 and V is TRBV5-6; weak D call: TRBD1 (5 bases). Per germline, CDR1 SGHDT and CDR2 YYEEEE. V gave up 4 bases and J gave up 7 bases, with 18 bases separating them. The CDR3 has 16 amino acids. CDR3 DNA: TGTGCCAGCAGCGCCCCAGGGAACGTCGCGAATTCACCCCTCCACTTT. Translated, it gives CASSAPGNVANSPLHF.

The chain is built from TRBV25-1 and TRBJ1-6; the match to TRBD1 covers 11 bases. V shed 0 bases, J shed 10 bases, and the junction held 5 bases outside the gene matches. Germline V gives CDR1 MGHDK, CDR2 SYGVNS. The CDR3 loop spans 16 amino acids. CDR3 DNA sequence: TGTGCCAGCAGTGAATATCCGGGACAGGGGGGATCACCCCTCCACTTT. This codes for CASSEYPGQGGSPLHF.

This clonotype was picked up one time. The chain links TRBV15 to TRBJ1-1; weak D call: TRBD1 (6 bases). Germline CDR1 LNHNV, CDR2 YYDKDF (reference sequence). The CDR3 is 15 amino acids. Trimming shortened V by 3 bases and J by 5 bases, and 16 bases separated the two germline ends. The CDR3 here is CATSRTAGGRTEAFF. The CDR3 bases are TGTGCCACCAGCAGGACGGCGGGGGGCAGGACTGAAGCTTTCTTT.

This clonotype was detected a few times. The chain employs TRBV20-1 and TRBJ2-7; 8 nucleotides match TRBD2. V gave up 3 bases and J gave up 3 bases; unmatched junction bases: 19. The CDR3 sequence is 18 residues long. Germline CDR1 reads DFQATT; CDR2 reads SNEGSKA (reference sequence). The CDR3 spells CSARSEGLVFRWRYEQYF. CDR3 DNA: TGCAGTGCTAGGTCCGAGGGACTAGTGTTTCGGTGGCGCTACGAGCAGTACTTC.

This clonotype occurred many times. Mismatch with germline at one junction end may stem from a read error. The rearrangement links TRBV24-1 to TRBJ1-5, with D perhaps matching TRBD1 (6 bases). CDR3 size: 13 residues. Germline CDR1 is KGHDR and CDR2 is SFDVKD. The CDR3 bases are TGTGCCAGCAGTATGCAGGGGAGTCAGCCCCAGCATTTT. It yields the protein CASSMQGSQPQHF.

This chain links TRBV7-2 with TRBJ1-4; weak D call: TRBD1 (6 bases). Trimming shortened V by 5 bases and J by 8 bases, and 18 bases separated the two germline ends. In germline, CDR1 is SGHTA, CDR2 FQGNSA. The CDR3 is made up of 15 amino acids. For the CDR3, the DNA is TGTGCCAGCAGCCCCCAGACAGGTCTCGGAGAAAAACTGTTTTTT. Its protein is CASSPQTGLGEKLFF.

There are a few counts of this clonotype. The chain's CDR3 is CASSETGGAVYGYTF. CDR3 nucleotides: TGTGCCAGCAGCGAAACGGGGGGGGCGGTCTATGGCTACACCTTC. V is TRBV6-6 and J is TRBJ1-2; D is perhaps TRBD1 (6 bases). Trimming took 6 bases from V and 4 from J, leaving 18 bases between them. Germline-derived CDR1 and CDR2 are MNHNY and SVGAGI (reference sequence). The CDR3 runs to 15 residues.

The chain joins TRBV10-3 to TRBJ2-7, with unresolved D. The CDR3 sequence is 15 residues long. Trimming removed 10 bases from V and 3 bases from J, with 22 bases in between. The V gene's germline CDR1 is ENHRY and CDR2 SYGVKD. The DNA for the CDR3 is TGTGCCAGCAGCAGTGCCGGGCCCAATGGCTACGAGCAGTACTTC. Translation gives CASSSAGPNGYEQYF.

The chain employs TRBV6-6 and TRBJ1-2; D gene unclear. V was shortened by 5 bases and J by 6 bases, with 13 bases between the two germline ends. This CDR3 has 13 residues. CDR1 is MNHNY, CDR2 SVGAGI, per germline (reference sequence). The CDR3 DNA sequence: TGTGCCAGCAGTCGCGTGCGCTCGGATGGCTACACCTTC. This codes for CASSRVRSDGYTF.

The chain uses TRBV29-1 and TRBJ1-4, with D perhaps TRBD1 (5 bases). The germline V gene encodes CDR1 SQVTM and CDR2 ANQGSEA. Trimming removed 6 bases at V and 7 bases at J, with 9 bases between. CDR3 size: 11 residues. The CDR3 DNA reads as TGCAGCGTGCGACAGACTGAAAAACTGTTTTTT. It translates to CSVRQTEKLFF.

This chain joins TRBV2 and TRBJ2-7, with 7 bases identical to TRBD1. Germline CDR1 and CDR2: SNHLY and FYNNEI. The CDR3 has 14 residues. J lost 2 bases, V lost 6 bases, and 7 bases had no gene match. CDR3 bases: TGTGCCAGCAGAACCGGGACAGCCACCTACGAGCAGTACTTC. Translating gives CASRTGTATYEQYF.

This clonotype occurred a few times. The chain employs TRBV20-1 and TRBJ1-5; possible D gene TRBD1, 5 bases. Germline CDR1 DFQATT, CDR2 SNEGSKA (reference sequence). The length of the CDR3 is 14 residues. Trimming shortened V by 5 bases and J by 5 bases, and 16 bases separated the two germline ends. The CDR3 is CSAFGGGADQPQHF. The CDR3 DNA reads TGCAGTGCTTTCGGCGGGGGAGCCGATCAGCCCCAGCATTTT.

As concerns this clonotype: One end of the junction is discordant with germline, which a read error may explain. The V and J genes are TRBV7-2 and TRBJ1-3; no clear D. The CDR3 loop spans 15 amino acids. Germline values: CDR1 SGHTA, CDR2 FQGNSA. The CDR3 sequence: CASSQDSGYRNTIYF. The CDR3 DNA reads TGCGCCAGCAGCCAAGATTCTGGGTACAGAAACACCATATATTTT.

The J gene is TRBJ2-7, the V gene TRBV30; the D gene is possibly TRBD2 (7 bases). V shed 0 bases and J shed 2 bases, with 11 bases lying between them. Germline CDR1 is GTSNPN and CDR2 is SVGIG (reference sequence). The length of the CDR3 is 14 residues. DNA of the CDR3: TGTGCCTGGAGTGTTGGGGGGGCCACCTACGAGCAGTACTTC. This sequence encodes CAWSVGGATYEQYF.

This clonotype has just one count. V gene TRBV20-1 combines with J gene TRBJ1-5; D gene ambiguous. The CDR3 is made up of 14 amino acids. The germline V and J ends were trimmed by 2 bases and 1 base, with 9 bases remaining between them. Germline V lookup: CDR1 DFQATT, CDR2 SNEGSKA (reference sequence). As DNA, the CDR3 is TGCAGTGCTAGAAGACCGGGAAGCAATCAGCCCCAGCATTTT. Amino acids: CSARRPGSNQPQHF.

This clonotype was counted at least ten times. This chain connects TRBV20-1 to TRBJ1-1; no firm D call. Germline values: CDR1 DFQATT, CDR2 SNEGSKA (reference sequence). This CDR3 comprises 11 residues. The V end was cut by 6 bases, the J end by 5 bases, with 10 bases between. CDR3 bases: TGCAGTGCGCTCTGGTGGACTGAAGCTTTCTTT. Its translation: CSALWWTEAFF.

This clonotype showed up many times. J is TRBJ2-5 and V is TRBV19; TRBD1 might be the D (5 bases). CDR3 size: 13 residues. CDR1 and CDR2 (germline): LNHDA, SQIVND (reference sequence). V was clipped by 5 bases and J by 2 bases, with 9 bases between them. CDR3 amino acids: CASSEAGQETQYF. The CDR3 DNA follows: TGTGCCAGTAGTGAGGCAGGGCAAGAGACCCAGTACTTC.

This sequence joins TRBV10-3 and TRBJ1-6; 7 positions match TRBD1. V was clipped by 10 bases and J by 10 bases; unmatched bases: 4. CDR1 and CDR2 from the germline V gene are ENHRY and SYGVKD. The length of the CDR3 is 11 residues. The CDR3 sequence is CATGGNSPLHF. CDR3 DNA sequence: TGTGCCACAGGGGGGAACTCACCCCTCCACTTT.

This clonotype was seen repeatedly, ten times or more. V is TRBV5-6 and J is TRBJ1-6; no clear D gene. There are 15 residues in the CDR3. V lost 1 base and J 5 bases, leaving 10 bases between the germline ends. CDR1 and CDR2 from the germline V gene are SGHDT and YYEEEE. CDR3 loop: CASSLSGPNNSPLHF. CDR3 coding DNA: TGTGCCAGCAGCTTGAGCGGACCAAATAATTCACCCCTCCACTTT.

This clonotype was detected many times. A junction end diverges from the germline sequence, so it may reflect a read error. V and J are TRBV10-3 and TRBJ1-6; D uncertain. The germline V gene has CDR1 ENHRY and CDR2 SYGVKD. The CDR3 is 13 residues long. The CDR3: CASSYGPIQPLHF. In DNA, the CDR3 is TGTGCCAGCAGTTACGGTCCAATCCAACCCCTCCACTTT.